This is a list of T cell receptor beta chains from one sample in a study of T cells after yellow fever vaccination. Each CDR3 protein is one row after TCRdb ran MiXCR on the 5' RACE reads. The sample records 350,000 to 450,000 distinct CDR3 sequences, roughly 6.1% being singletons. Specimen: PBMCs, collected 5 days after the yellow fever booster vaccination. These receptors came from a man in his thirties or forties who received the YFV17D yellow fever vaccine. The CDR3 runs from the conserved cysteine through the conserved F or W. D genes are given only for firm matches.

TRBJ2-7 16 TRBV7-2 TRBD2 CASSLVPSGRPSEQYF
TRBJ2-3 13 TRBV12-3/TRBV12-4 . CASRSGLMDTQYF
TRBJ2-3 17 TRBV18 TRBD2 CASSPPFLAGVKDTQYF
TRBJ2-6 16 TRBV5-1 . CASSLSTDSGANVLTF
TRBJ2-5 13 TRBV5-6 TRBD2 CASSLGEGGSQYF
TRBJ1-4 14 TRBV20-1 . CSARTFAANEKLFF
TRBJ1-4 15 TRBV15 . CATSRDTVWREKLFF
TRBJ1-2 12 TRBV29-1 . CSVASRSYGYTF
TRBJ2-7 13 TRBV7-2 . CASSVVYGHEQYF
TRBJ2-1 16 TRBV20-1 TRBD2 CSARTSGSNWVNEQFF
TRBJ2-1 16 TRBV4-2 . CASSQESTRGSWEQFF
TRBJ2-5 16 TRBV5-1 TRBD2 CASSQGTSASGKTQYF
TRBJ2-7 17 TRBV27 TRBD1 CASSSQTPGQGVYEQYF
TRBJ1-2 13 TRBV29-1 . CSVAKEAGYGYTF
TRBJ2-1 15 TRBV18 . CASSPAATQGNEQFF
TRBJ2-5 13 TRBV28 . CASSFAGGETQYF
TRBJ2-5 15 TRBV7-2 TRBD1 CASSANRGWGETQYF
TRBJ2-7 16 TRBV20-1 TRBD2 CSAPGLAGGPSHEQYF
TRBJ1-5 15 TRBV12-3/TRBV12-4 . CASSFFPNGNQPQHF
TRBJ1-1 17 TRBV11-2 TRBD1 CASSIYLVGTGGTEAFF
TRBJ2-7 13 TRBV14 . CASSQAAGAEQYF